What follows describes a single TCR beta chain. No cognate antigen has been identified for it. Base-call qualities are not available, and no considerably larger clone is one nucleotide away. The library was built by means of the immunoSEQ multiplex PCR assay. For the multiplex PCR, a mixture combining 60 forward primers for TCR Vbeta segments and 13 reverse primers for TCR Jbeta segments was used. The CDR3 region of rearranged TCR beta genes was amplified from genomic DNA with a multiplex PCR assay. The amplified TCR beta libraries were sequenced on the Illumina HiSeq System as 87-base-pair reads. From the authors' description of their analysis: A later analysis counted about 80 million unique TCR beta chains across the approximately 700 repertoires, and some 12 million of these chains were shared by at least two donors. A nearest-neighbor algorithm error-corrected the raw reads and collapsed the reads into unique sequences, merging closely related sequences to remove PCR and sequencing errors. CDR3 sequences were aligned to IMGT reference sequences to assign V, D and J gene segments. For a sequence to be retained, a match of at least six nucleotides to both a V gene segment and a J gene segment was required. A rearrangement was called productive if the CDR3 had no stop codons and remained in frame with V and J, and every other rearrangement was called non-productive. Following IMGT convention, CDR3 was defined as the stretch from the second conserved V-encoded cysteine to the conserved J-encoded phenylalanine. In an earlier analysis of some 550 of the donors, sequences lacking an unambiguous match to a single V gene segment were excluded. In an earlier analysis of approximately 550 of the donors, V segments were called functional above 56.7% productive rearrangements and were called segregating when the between-donor standard deviation exceeded 5%. A statistical classification framework was developed to diagnose cytomegalovirus status using the catalog of TCR beta chain sequences. In a later analysis, V and J genes were assigned by comparing TCR nucleotide sequences against IMGT/GENE-DB human TR gene sequences. A later analysis assigned CDR3 sequences and most-parsimonious VDJ recombination scenarios with the TCRdist pipeline. In a later analysis, each TCR beta chain was defined by its CDR3 amino acid sequence together with its V-gene family, and reads lacking a unique V-gene family were excluded. In a later analysis, 450 to 600 highly shared, low-generation-probability nucleotide sequences were removed to address suspected cross-contamination and a sequencing artifact. For each public chain, a later analysis derived a clonal expansion index from normalized ranks of inferred template counts within each repertoire. Generation probabilities in a later analysis came from a VDJ recombination model fitted to out-of-frame rearrangements, and those results were checked against IGoR. In a later analysis, TCR-TCR, TCR-HLA and TCR-CMV co-occurrence was scored with hypergeometric tests, and a repertoire-size bias correction was applied to TCR pairs. In a later analysis, false discovery rates were estimated by permuting HLA or CMV assignments 20 times. In a later analysis, co-occurring TCRs were grouped with DBSCAN, and TCRdist sequence similarity was added when clustering was performed within HLA-allele-positive subsets. Repertoires with fewer than 30,000 or more than 120,000 public chains were left out of co-occurrence clustering, as were four to six repertoires with anomalous nucleotide sharing. Here the immuneACCESS table is served through TCRdb, limited to in-frame sequences with V and J called. Missing clones are a known gap in these copies; in checked studies unresolved V genes cover under half, and the rest lacks a known reason. The V and J calls and clone size are taken from that table; D and trimming were inferred from the DNA. Across this sample there are 100,000 to 120,000 clones, with 65% to 85% seen only once. Approximately 5% of the sample comes from the top ten.

This sample was taken from a study of cytomegalovirus exposure and HLA in healthy donors (dated by TCRdb to about 2017). Describing the broader study: An earlier analysis of some 600 of the donors reported approximately 260 Gb of sequence data and 95 million to 130 million unique TCR beta sequences obtained from about 200 million T cells. An early release covering 500 to 750 HLA-typed donors comprised about 300 gigabases of sequencing data and about 90 million unique TCR sequences. Of the roughly 400 genotyped donors, approximately 82% fell in the genetic ancestry cluster associated with self-reported Caucasian donors. The study was designed to test whether signatures of past pathogen exposure could be identified by cataloging public T cell receptors. The T cell repertoires of several hundred subjects were profiled by immunosequencing and related to cytomegalovirus serostatus. A separate validation cohort of roughly 130 different subjects was used in addition to the roughly 700-subject first cohort. To predict cytomegalovirus infection status, the study brought together high-throughput TCR immunosequencing, statistical association of individual TCRs with disease status, and machine learning. A later analysis re-analyzed previously published TCR beta repertoires from 500 to 700 donors and added high-resolution HLA genotyping to study TCR occurrence patterns. Rather than drawing on any new phenotypic data, the later analysis identified candidate immune exposures from TCR beta sequences and the way those sequences occurred across donors. In an earlier analysis of 587 of the donors, high-throughput TCR beta sequencing was used to judge whether each TCR beta V gene segment behaved as functional or pseudogenic. Donor age, sex, ethnicity and CMV serostatus were collected together with the repertoire data. A later genetic analysis took genome-wide SNP genotypes for about 65% of the roughly 670 donors and used that subset as a discovery cohort. All discovery cohort repertoires had been generated on a single sequencing platform. Both class I and class II loci were covered by HLA typing, at four-digit resolution. The number of typed donors differed by locus: roughly 620-630 for A, B, C, DRB1 and DQB1; roughly 510 for DQA1; 606 for DPA1; and 450 to 480 for DPB1. Because of strong linkage in the cohort, four or five DR-DQ haplotypes were treated as single units for association and clustering. Across approximately 400 genotyped donors of the cohort, an average of roughly 250,000 unique TCR beta nucleotide sequences per donor were sequenced, and approximately 17% of those sequences were non-productive.

Compared with germline, V lacks 0 bases and J lacks 4 bases; bases without a gene match: 9. The CDR3 runs 18 residues from the cysteine to the phenylalanine. The read is trimmed to its CDR3 DNA, 54 bases read in frame from base 1. The cohort consisted of fewer than 700 healthy bone marrow donors. Cohort members were all nominally healthy when sampled, although unrecorded immune exposures were likely present. The donor was CMV seropositive and belonged to the group of about 290 seropositive cohort members. Every donor gave a peripheral blood sample, and the peripheral blood mononuclear cells from that sample were used for TCR beta sequencing. The Qiagen DNeasy Blood Extraction Kit was used to extract genomic DNA from the blood cell samples. Overall study outcomes, separate from this receptor: In vitro tests confirmed that a few of the cytomegalovirus-associated TCR beta chains recognize cytomegalovirus antigens. The sequencing pipeline was judged likely to have produced a cluster of highly shared sequence variants as a technical artifact. An earlier analysis of 587 of the donors showed that most TCR beta V segments appeared in productive rearrangements either about 90% or about 30% of the time, which broadly matched IMGT annotations. Specific HLA alleles were associated with some 15,000 TCR beta sequences at a false discovery rate of 0.05 in a later analysis. CMV serostatus was the only immune exposure information available for the cohort. The authors suggested that the approach could potentially be extended to other disease states and immunological phenotypes. In a later genetic analysis, fewer N-insertions in productive TCRs were reported among donors in an Asian-associated ancestry cluster than the roughly 700-donor mean. A later analysis found that TCR association rates varied across HLA loci, with DRB1 alleles showing the most associated TCRs and HLA-C alleles the fewest. Compared with equally common non-associated chains, HLA-associated TCR beta chains in a later analysis were more clonally expanded and had lower generation probabilities. Most TCR sequences were seen in very few donors, while some public TCRs were found in many individuals. According to a later analysis, parvovirus B19, influenza, CMV and Epstein-Barr virus appeared linked to several top co-occurrence clusters. HLA typing was unavailable for some donors at each locus, so association tests used only the typed subset. In a later analysis, most CMV-associated TCR beta chains were found to appear HLA-restricted, with HLA associations seemingly driven largely by CMV exposure. Correlated functional status among segregating V segments might reflect linkage disequilibrium, but an unknown experimental factor could not be ruled out. Roughly uniform sequencing depth across donors was assumed in presence/absence analyses, although this assumption may not hold. Because counts were too low, some 16 rarely observed V segments, including chromosome 9 orphons, were excluded from the earlier analysis of around 590 of the donors. When HLA alleles, especially DR and DQ, strongly co-occurred, attributing TCR associations to individual alleles was difficult. A later genetic analysis associated a missense DCLRE1C variant with V-gene and J-gene trimming of TCR beta chains, and an independent cohort replicated the association. The study listed 164 TCR beta chains as associated with cytomegalovirus. Because the 87-base-pair reads could not distinguish some IMGT-functional V segments, including TRBV6-2 and TRBV6-3, those segments were excluded. The classifier was reported to diagnose cytomegalovirus status with high specificity and sensitivity in both the original cohort and the validation cohort. A further reported finding was that TCR beta sequences accurately predicted the HLA-A and HLA-B alleles for most subjects in the first cohort. This cohort had only TCR beta chains sequenced, and the lack of alpha or paired-chain data limited which features could be detected.

The sequence joins TRBV5-3 to TRBJ1-3; 11 bases in between match TRBD1. TRBV5-3 is reported as an ORF; its role is uncertain. This sequence was found in a woman between 25 and 40 years old in good health and CMV-seropositive. Material for sequencing was PBMCs. The base sequence is TGTGCCAGAAGCTTGGGTTTCGGACAGGGGGCTTCAGGAAACACCATATATTTT. This sequence encodes CARSLGFGQGASGNTIYF.